At least ten counts were recorded for the clone carrying this TCR beta chain. Germline V lookup: CDR1 DFQATT, CDR2 SNEGSKA (reference sequence). The CDR3 is 14 residues long. Trimming took 4 bases from V and 1 from J, leaving 13 bases between them. The data are from a study of T-cell reconstitution after alpha-beta-depleted transplantation in children. Unique molecular identifiers tagged the TCRbeta library. TCRdb fed the PCR reads into MiXCR, producing one record per CDR3 protein. Found here are some 76,000 distinct CDR3 sequences, about a tenth of them singletons; the top ten hold 13%. This receptor was identified in a boy aged 10-17 years with acute myeloid leukemia, due to receive a stem cell transplant. The J gene is TRBJ1-1, the V gene TRBV20-1; TRBD1 is a possible D gene (5 bases). This sample comprised PBMCs, obtained before TCRalphabeta/CD19-depleted stem cell transplant. The CDR3 DNA reads as TGCAGTGCTACCGACAGAAGCCGGAACACTGAAGCTTTCTTT. Its translation is CSATDRSRNTEAFF.